The 20 T cell receptor beta chains below come from one sample, sequenced in a study of OX40 agonist ivuxolimab in advanced cancers. Sequencing used immunoSEQ multiplex PCR; TCRdb keeps in-frame clones, though not all of them. This sample has 20,000 to 25,000 clones, with about 82% found just once. The source material was CD4+ or CD8+ T cells sorted from blood, sampled in a trial of the OX40 agonist ivuxolimab. The receptors here all came from an adult with an advanced solid tumor such as melanoma, head and neck, liver or kidney cancer.

J is TRBJ2-2 and V is TRBV18, with 9 bases lining up with TRBD2. Looked up from germline, CDR1 is KGHSH and CDR2 is LQKENI. Trimming took 0 bases from V and 6 from J; bases not matched to a gene: 5. The CDR3 runs to 16 residues. This chain's CDR3 is CASSPPMAGGPGELFF. The CDR3 region has the DNA TGTGCCAGCTCACCACCGATGGCGGGAGGGCCCGGGGAGCTGTTTTTT.

V gene TRBV2 combines with J gene TRBJ2-5; TRBD1 matches at 10 bases. The junction had 5 bases not matched to a gene; V was cut back by 9 bases and J by 4 bases. Germline assignment: CDR1 SNHLY and CDR2 FYNNEI. The CDR3 has 13 amino acids. CDR3 sequence: CARGDRGRETQYF. Here the CDR3 DNA reads TGTGCCAGGGGGGACAGGGGTCGAGAGACCCAGTACTTC. The whole variable domain, filled in from reference TRBV2 and TRBJ2-5, reads EPEVTQTPSHQVTQMGQEVILRCVPISNHLYFYWYRQILGQKVEFLVSFYNNEISEKSEIFDDQFSVERPDGSNFTLKIRSTKLEDSAMYFCARGDRGRETQYFGPGTRLLVL.

The CDR3 is CASSLYGGSTDTQYF. CDR3 in DNA: TGTGCCAGCAGCTTATACGGGGGAAGCACAGATACGCAGTATTTT. The chain combines TRBV11-3 with TRBJ2-3, with a possible D match to TRBD2 (6 bases). Germline-derived CDR1 and CDR2 are SGHNT and YENEEA. Trimming stripped 2 bases from V and 0 bases from J, with 9 bases between. CDR3 length equals 15 residues.

This chain uses TRBV5-4 with TRBJ1-1; D ambiguous. V was cut by 3 bases and J by 1 base, with 7 bases left in between. From germline, CDR1 is SGHNT and CDR2 YYREEE (reference sequence). The CDR3 loop spans 13 amino acids. The CDR3 loop is CASSYNGNTEAFF. The CDR3 region has the DNA TGTGCCAGCAGCTACAACGGGAACACTGAAGCTTTCTTT.

The rearrangement links TRBV7-9 to TRBJ2-2, with TRBD2 identical over 8 bases. Per germline, CDR1 SEHNR and CDR2 FQNEAQ (reference sequence). V was pared by 3 bases and J by 2 bases, with 2 bases of the junction left unmatched. The CDR3 covers 15 residues. The CDR3 loop is CASSFSGVNTGELFF. The CDR3 coding sequence is TGTGCCAGCAGCTTTAGCGGGGTCAACACCGGGGAGCTGTTTTTT.

This rearrangement joins TRBV19 to TRBJ1-4; D might be TRBD1 (6 bases). The CDR3 runs 13 residues. Germline V gene lookup returns CDR1 LNHDA and CDR2 SQIVND (reference sequence). Trimming removed 6 bases from V and 7 bases from J, with 12 bases in between. CDR3 protein: CASRTRTVEKLFF. In DNA form, the CDR3 reads TGTGCCAGTAGGACTCGGACAGTTGAAAAACTGTTTTTT. Full variable domain (outside the CDR3, taken from reference TRBV19 and TRBJ1-4): DGGITQSPKYLFRKEGQNVTLSCEQNLNHDAMYWYRQDPGQGLRLIYYSQIVNDFQKGDIAEGYSVSREKKESFPLTVTSAQKNPTAFYLCASRTRTVEKLFFGSGTQLSVL.

The V call is TRBV5-1, the J call TRBJ1-1; D unresolved. Germline CDR1 is SGHRS and CDR2 is YFSETQ. The CDR3 loop spans 13 amino acids. Between the trimmed V and J ends, which lost 5 bases and 0 bases, there was a span of 8 bases. This CDR3 is CASRSSLNTEAFF. CDR3 nucleotide sequence: TGCGCCAGCAGATCCAGCTTGAACACTGAAGCTTTCTTT.

This clone is labeled medium-sized. The chain couples TRBV10-3 to TRBJ1-1, with 7 nucleotides matching TRBD1. CDR3 length: 16 residues. Germline CDR1 reads ENHRY; CDR2 reads SYGVKD. J lost 0 bases, V lost 3 bases, and 7 bases had no gene match. The CDR3 is CAISEGTDLMNTEAFF. The CDR3 nucleotides read TGTGCCATCAGTGAAGGGACAGACCTCATGAACACTGAAGCTTTCTTT.

V usage is TRBV6-4 and J usage is TRBJ2-1; 7 bases match TRBD1. Germline assignment: CDR1 MRHNA and CDR2 SNTAGT. The CDR3 runs to 15 residues. V lost 6 bases to trimming and J lost 4 bases; unmatched junction nucleotides: 9. This CDR3 reads CASSRQGDPYNEQFF. The CDR3 coding sequence is TGTGCCAGCAGCCGACAGGGAGACCCTTACAATGAGCAGTTCTTC.

The chain has TRBV19 and TRBJ1-2; 9 nucleotides agree with TRBD1. There are 13 residues in the CDR3. CDR1 and CDR2 (germline): LNHDA, SQIVND (reference sequence). The V gene end was trimmed by 10 bases and the J gene end by 8 bases; junction bases not matched to a gene: 11. The CDR3 protein is CATSGTGMEGYTF. Here the CDR3 DNA reads TGTGCCACTTCCGGGACAGGGATGGAAGGCTACACCTTC. Complete variable domain (other parts from reference TRBV19 and TRBJ1-2): DGGITQSPKYLFRKEGQNVTLSCEQNLNHDAMYWYRQDPGQGLRLIYYSQIVNDFQKGDIAEGYSVSREKKESFPLTVTSAQKNPTAFYLCATSGTGMEGYTFGSGTRLTVV.

The chain joins TRBV5-1 to TRBJ1-2; maybe TRBD1 (6 bases). Trimming stripped 3 bases from V and 1 base from J, with 16 bases between. The CDR3 consists of 16 residues. CDR1 SGHRS and CDR2 YFSETQ come from the germline V gene. In DNA form, the CDR3 reads TGCGCCAGCAGCTCACCCCCGGACAGACTTAACTATGGCTACACCTTC. Its protein is CASSSPPDRLNYGYTF.

The chain carries TRBV7-6 and TRBJ2-5; D is possibly TRBD1 (6 bases). TRBJ2-7 explains the end of the DNA better; the J call may be wrong. The CDR3 sequence is 15 residues long. Germline CDR1 reads SGHVS; CDR2 reads FNYEAQ. The CDR3 loop is CASSPTGTRTYEQYF. Written as DNA, the CDR3 is TGTGCCAGCAGTCCCACCGGGACACGAACCTACGAGCAGTACTTC.

The CDR3 loop reads CASSWDRGYEQYF. CDR3 in DNA: TGTGCCAGCAGCTGGGACAGGGGCTACGAGCAGTACTTC. The chain links TRBV7-3 to TRBJ2-7, with 10 bases that match TRBD1. Per the germline V gene, CDR1 is SGHTA and CDR2 is FQGTGA. V dropped 4 bases and J dropped 3; count of bases not matched to a gene: 0. The CDR3 runs 13 residues.

This clone was observed a few times. The V gene is TRBV10-3, the J gene TRBJ2-2; D could derive from TRBD1 or TRBD2 (5 bases each). CDR1 is ENHRY and CDR2 is SYGVKD in the germline V gene. V lost 8 bases, J lost 8 bases, and 15 bases lay in between. This CDR3 has 13 residues. CDR3 nucleotides: TGTGCCATCGGGACCGACGTTAGGGGGGAGCTGTTTTTT. This gives the protein CAIGTDVRGELFF.

The chain combines TRBV10-3 with TRBJ2-4; D unresolved. In germline, CDR1 is ENHRY, CDR2 SYGVKD. CDR3 length: 16 amino acids. The V end was cut by 2 bases, the J end by 1 base, with 12 bases between. The CDR3 DNA follows: TGTGCCATCAGTGAGAGGTCCACTTTGGCCAAAAACATTCAGTACTTC. Protein product: CAISERSTLAKNIQYF.

The chain carries TRBV28 and TRBJ1-3; D is unresolved. This CDR3 has 15 residues. V lost 5 bases, J lost 0 bases, and 11 bases lay in between. Per germline, CDR1 MDHEN and CDR2 SYDVKM. CDR3 region: CASSPNFDSGNTIYF. Here the CDR3 DNA reads TGTGCCAGCAGTCCCAACTTTGACTCTGGAAACACCATATATTTT. The complete variable domain, with remaining parts taken from reference TRBV28 and TRBJ1-3, reads DVKVTQSSRYLVKRTGEKVFLECVQDMDHENMFWYRQDPGLGLRLIYFSYDVKMKEKGDIPEGYSVSREKKERFSLILESASTNQTSMYLCASSPNFDSGNTIYFGEGSWLTVV.

The chain combines TRBV7-9 with TRBJ2-1; TRBD2 matches 7 bases. The germline CDR1 and CDR2 sequences are SEHNR and FQNEAQ (reference sequence). This CDR3 is built from 15 residues. V trimming: 0 bases; J trimming: 4 bases; junction bases outside the gene matches: 3. CDR3 in DNA: TGTGCCAGCAGCTTAGCGGGGGGACTATACAATGAGCAGTTCTTC. Translation gives CASSLAGGLYNEQFF.

The chain carries TRBV28 and TRBJ2-4; 8 nucleotides match TRBD2. The CDR3 has 15 residues. Germline V gene lookup returns CDR1 MDHEN and CDR2 SYDVKM. Germline trimming cut 4 bases from V and 0 bases from J; bases unmatched to any gene: 2. This CDR3 is CASSSLAVAKNIQYF. The CDR3 DNA reads as TGTGCCAGCAGTTCACTAGCGGTAGCCAAAAACATTCAGTACTTC.

For this clone: Distinct nucleotide sequences in the sample also encode this CDR3. The V gene is TRBV27, the J gene TRBJ1-2, with TRBD1 matching 12 bases. The CDR3 has 15 residues. Germline V gene lookup returns CDR1 MNHEY and CDR2 SMNVEV (reference sequence). V shed 2 bases, J shed 4 bases, and the junction held 2 bases outside the gene matches. This CDR3 is CASSLGTGGFYGYTF. The DNA for the CDR3 is TGTGCCAGCAGTTTAGGGACAGGGGGCTTCTATGGCTACACCTTC.

The chain couples TRBV5-4 to TRBJ1-1, with TRBD1 matching 7 bases. The V gene end was trimmed by 4 bases and the J gene end by 4 bases; junction bases not matched to a gene: 4. The CDR3 is 13 amino acids. Germline CDR1 reads SGHNT; CDR2 reads YYREEE (reference sequence). The CDR3 reads CASSPGGSTEAFF. CDR3 sequence (DNA): TGTGCCAGCAGCCCAGGGGGGAGCACTGAAGCTTTCTTT.